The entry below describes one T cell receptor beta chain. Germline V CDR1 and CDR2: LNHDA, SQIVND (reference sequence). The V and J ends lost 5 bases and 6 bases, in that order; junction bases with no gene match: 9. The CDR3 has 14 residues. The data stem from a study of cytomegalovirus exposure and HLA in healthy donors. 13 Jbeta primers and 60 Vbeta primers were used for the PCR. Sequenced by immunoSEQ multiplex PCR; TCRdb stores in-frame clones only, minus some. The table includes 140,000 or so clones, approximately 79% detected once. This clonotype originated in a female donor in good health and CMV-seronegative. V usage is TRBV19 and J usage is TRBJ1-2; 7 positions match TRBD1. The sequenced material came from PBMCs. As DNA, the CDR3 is TGTGCCAGTAGTGTAAACAGGGGTCGCGATGGCTACACCTTC. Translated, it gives CASSVNRGRDGYTF.